The 5 T cell receptor beta chains in this list originate from one sample, sequenced in a study of blood T cell repertoires in COVID-19. Sequencing used immunoSEQ multiplex PCR; TCRdb keeps in-frame clones, though not all of them. The sample contains approximately 330,000 clones, about 87% of which appear only once. The sample comprised peripheral blood. The receptor set was obtained from a man younger than 45 with COVID-19, enrolled during active disease.

The chain employs TRBV3-1 (or the pseudogene TRBV3-2) and TRBJ1-1; 8 positions agree with TRBD1. Germline-derived CDR1 and CDR2 are LGHDT and YNNKEL (reference sequence). After removal of 2 bases from V and 6 bases from J, the junction contained 11 bases not matched to a gene. This CDR3 has 16 amino acids. CDR3 sequence: CASSQFRGLGLAEAFF. The CDR3, as DNA: TGTGCCAGCAGCCAATTCAGGGGGCTGGGACTGGCTGAAGCTTTCTTT.

The genes are TRBV28 and TRBJ2-7; D perhaps matches TRBD1 (5 bases). Trimming removed 6 bases at V and 3 bases at J, with 15 bases between. CDR3 length equals 14 residues. Germline V gene lookup returns CDR1 MDHEN and CDR2 SYDVKM. For the CDR3, the DNA is TGTGCCAGCAGATACGGTGGGGCCCTCTACGAGCAGTACTTC. It codes for CASRYGGALYEQYF.

V gene TRBV7-2 combines with J gene TRBJ2-6; TRBD1 is a possible D gene (5 bases). The CDR3 is 19 amino acids. V was trimmed by 1 base and J by 0 bases, leaving 16 bases between them. In germline, CDR1 is SGHTA, CDR2 FQGNSA. CDR3 region: CASSLGVDTRYSGANVLTF. The CDR3 DNA reads as TGTGCCAGCAGCTTAGGAGTGGACACTCGGTACTCTGGGGCCAACGTCCTGACTTTC.

The rearrangement links TRBV27 to TRBJ1-2, with 7 bases aligning to TRBD1. CDR1 and CDR2 from the germline V gene are MNHEY and SMNVEV (reference sequence). The CDR3 consists of 14 residues. V lost 4 bases and J lost 3; bases outside the gene matches: 5. The CDR3 is CASSSRGPYYGYTF. The CDR3, as DNA: TGTGCCAGCAGTTCAAGGGGGCCTTACTATGGCTACACCTTC.

The V call is TRBV6-5, the J call TRBJ2-7, with TRBD2 matching 14 bases. In germline, CDR1 is MNHEY, CDR2 SVGAGI. This CDR3 comprises 15 residues. The V and J ends lost 8 bases and 4 bases, in that order; junction bases with no gene match: 7. The CDR3 sequence: CASARTSGGQYEQYF. The CDR3 coding sequence is TGTGCCAGCGCCAGGACTAGCGGGGGGCAATACGAGCAGTACTTC.